This T cell receptor (beta chain) was identified in a study of blood T cell repertoires in COVID-19. The CDR3 consists of 15 residues. Germline V gene data show CDR1 as SGHRS and CDR2 as YFSETQ. Trimming left V 1 base short and J 4 bases short, with 12 bases between. Across about two dozen US areas, participants ranged in age from about 18 to 90 years. Recovered status in Cohort 3 required two negative PCRs, clearance, or symptom resolution. The protocol was immunoSEQ multiplex PCR, while the TCRdb copy is restricted to in-frame clones and leaves out a portion. There are under 350,000 clones in the sample; about 88% occur only once, and 2.6% lies in the top ten.

The sequence was collected from a man aged 60 to 69 who had recovered from COVID-19. V usage is TRBV5-1 and J usage is TRBJ2-1; D not resolved. Sequenced: PBMCs or T cells enriched from blood (not recorded which). CDR3 nucleotides: TGCGCCAGCAGCTTGACAGAACCTCGGTACAATGAGCAGTTCTTC. Translating gives CASSLTEPRYNEQFF.